This T cell receptor beta chain was captured by sequencing in a study of cytomegalovirus exposure and HLA in healthy donors. For this clone: Its antigen remains unknown.

Whole-study results and caveats: The analysis excluded some indistinguishable V segments, including TRBV6-2 and TRBV6-3.

CDR1 SNHLY and CDR2 FYNNEI come from the germline V gene. Trimming cost V 6 bases and J 4 bases, with 11 bases left between them. The CDR3 is 13 amino acids. PCR primers comprised 60 Vbeta and 13 Jbeta primers. Produced via immunoSEQ multiplex PCR; TCRdb's table is partial and in-frame only. The data hold roughly 120,000 clones, with around 74% observed a single time. This chain uses TRBV2 with TRBJ2-3, with D hard to call. What was sequenced was PBMCs. This TCR was sampled from a woman aged 50 to 60 in good health and CMV-seropositive. CDR3 DNA: TGTGCCAGCAGCAGAGGAGATTCAGATACGCAGTATTTT. Residues: CASSRGDSDTQYF. Combining the CDR3 with reference TRBV2 and TRBJ2-3 gives the whole variable domain EPEVTQTPSHQVTQMGQEVILRCVPISNHLYFYWYRQILGQKVEFLVSFYNNEISEKSEIFDDQFSVERPDGSNFTLKIRSTKLEDSAMYFCASSRGDSDTQYFGPGTRLTVL.